Below, one T cell receptor beta chain is given with its context. Its target is not known. In TCRdb, the 5' RACE reads were re-called with MiXCR into one record per CDR3 protein. Of 450,000 to 550,000 distinct CDR3 sequences in the sample, just over 20% were seen once. This sample stems from a study of T cells after yellow fever vaccination. Study-wide results and caveats: When the response was secondary, it was weaker but reached its peak faster, day 5 versus 15. Overall, a small share of clonotypes was seen in both CD4 and CD8 compartments.

The CDR3 is 16 residues long. The germline V gene encodes CDR1 LGHNA and CDR2 YNFKEQ. The V gene end was trimmed by 4 bases and the J gene end by 5 bases; junction bases not matched to a gene: 10. This rearrangement joins TRBV4-2 to TRBJ2-1; 8 positions match TRBD1. The clonotype comes from a man between 18 and 29 years old who received the YFV17D yellow fever vaccine. Sequencing used PBMCs, obtained 21 days after the first yellow fever vaccination. As DNA, the CDR3 is TGTGCCAGCAGCCTCGCCGGCGGGACAGGAGACAATGAGCAGTTCTTC. Its translation is CASSLAGGTGDNEQFF.